This T cell receptor (beta chain) was profiled in a study of technical replicates of blood from several donors. Germline V gene data show CDR1 as LNHDA and CDR2 as SQIVND (reference sequence). This CDR3 spans 15 amino acids. The junction had 11 bases not matched to a gene; V was cut back by 5 bases and J by 7 bases. Sequencing used immunoSEQ multiplex PCR; TCRdb keeps in-frame clones, though not all of them. Of approximately 12,000 clones listed, more than 85% are singletons. Source material: PBMCs. This receptor was obtained from a human donor in good health. The genes are TRBV19 and TRBJ2-1; 7 positions match TRBD2. CDR3 residues: CASSGFRTRGNEQFF. In DNA, the CDR3 is TGTGCCAGTAGTGGGTTTAGGACTAGAGGTAATGAGCAGTTCTTC.